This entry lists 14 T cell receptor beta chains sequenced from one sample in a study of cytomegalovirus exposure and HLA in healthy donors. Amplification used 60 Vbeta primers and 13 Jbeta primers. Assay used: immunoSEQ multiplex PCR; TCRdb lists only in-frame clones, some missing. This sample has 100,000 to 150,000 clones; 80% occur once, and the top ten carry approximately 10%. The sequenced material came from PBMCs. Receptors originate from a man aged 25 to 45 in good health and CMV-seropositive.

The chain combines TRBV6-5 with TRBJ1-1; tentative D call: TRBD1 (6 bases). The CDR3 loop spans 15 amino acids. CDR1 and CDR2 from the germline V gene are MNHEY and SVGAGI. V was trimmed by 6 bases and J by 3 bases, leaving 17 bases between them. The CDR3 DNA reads TGTGCCAGCAGAGGTAACAGGGCGTCGGACACTGAAGCTTTCTTT. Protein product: CASRGNRASDTEAFF.

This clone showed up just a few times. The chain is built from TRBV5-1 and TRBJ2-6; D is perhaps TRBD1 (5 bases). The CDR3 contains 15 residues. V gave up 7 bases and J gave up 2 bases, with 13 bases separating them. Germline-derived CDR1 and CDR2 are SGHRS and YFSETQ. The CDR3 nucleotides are TGCGCCAGCGGAACTACAGGTACTGGGGCCAACGTCCTGACTTTC. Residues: CASGTTGTGANVLTF.

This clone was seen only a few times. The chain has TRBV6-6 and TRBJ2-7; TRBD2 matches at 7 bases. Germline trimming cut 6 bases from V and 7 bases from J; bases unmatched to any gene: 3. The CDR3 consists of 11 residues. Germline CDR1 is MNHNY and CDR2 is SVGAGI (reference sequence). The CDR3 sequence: CASSGGGEQYF. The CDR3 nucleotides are TGTGCCAGCAGCGGCGGGGGAGAGCAGTACTTC.

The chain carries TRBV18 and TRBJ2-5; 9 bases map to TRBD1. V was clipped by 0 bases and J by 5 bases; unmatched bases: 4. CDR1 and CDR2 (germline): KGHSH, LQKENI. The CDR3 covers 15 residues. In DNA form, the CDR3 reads TGTGCCAGCTCACCACCGGGACAGGGTAGGGAGACCCAGTACTTC. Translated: CASSPPGQGRETQYF.

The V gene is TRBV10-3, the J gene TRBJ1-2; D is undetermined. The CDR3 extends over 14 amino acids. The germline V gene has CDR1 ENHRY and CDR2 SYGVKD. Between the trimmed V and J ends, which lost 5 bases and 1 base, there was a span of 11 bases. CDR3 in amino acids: CAISQARDNYGYTF. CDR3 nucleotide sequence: TGTGCCATCAGTCAAGCCCGGGATAACTATGGCTACACCTTC.

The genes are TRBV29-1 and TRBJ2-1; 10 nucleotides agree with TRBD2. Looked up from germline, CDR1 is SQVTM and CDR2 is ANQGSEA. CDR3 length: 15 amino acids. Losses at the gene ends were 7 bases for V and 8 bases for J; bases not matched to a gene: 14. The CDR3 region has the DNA TGCAGCGCCGCGAACCAAGCGGGGGGGTACGATGAGCAGTTCTTC. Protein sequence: CSAANQAGGYDEQFF.

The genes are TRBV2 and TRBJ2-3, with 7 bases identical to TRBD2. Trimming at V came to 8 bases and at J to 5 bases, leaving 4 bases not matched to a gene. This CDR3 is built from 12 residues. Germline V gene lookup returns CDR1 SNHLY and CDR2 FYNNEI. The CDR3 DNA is TGTGCCAGCCAATGGGGGGGAGATACGCAGTATTTT. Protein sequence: CASQWGGDTQYF.

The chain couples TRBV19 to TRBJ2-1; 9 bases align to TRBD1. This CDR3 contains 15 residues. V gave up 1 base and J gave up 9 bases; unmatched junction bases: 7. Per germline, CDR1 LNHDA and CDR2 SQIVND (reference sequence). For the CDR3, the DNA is TGTGCCAGTAGTATAGGGAGGACAGGGGAGGGTGAGCAGTTCTTC. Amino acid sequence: CASSIGRTGEGEQFF.

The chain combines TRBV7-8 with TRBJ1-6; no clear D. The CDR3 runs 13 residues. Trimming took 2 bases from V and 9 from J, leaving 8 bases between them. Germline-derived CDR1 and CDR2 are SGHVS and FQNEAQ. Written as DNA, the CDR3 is TGTGCCAGCAGCTTAATCAGCGGTTCACCCCTCCACTTT. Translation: CASSLISGSPLHF.

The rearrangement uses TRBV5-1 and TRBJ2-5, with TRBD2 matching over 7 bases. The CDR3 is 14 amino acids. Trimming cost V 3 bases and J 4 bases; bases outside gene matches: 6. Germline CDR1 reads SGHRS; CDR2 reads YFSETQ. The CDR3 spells CASSSGLDGETQYF. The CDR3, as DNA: TGCGCCAGCAGCTCAGGACTAGACGGAGAGACCCAGTACTTC.

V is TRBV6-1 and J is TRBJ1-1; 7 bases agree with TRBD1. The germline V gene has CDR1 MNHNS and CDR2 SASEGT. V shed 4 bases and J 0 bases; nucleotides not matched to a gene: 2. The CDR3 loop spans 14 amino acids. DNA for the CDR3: TGTGCCAGCAGTGCACAGGGGCTGAACACTGAAGCTTTCTTT. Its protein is CASSAQGLNTEAFF.

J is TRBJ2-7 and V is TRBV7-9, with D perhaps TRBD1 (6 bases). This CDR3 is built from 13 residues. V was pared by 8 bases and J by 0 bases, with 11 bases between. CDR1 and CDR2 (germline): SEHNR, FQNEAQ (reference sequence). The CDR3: CASSGQSSYEQYF. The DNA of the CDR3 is TGTGCCAGCTCCGGACAGAGCTCCTACGAGCAGTACTTC.

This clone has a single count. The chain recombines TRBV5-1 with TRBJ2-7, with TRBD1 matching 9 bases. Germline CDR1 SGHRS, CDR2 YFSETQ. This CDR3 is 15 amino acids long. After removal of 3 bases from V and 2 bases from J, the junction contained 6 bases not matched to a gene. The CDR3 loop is CASSSGQGFTYEQYF. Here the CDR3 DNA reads TGCGCCAGCAGCTCGGGACAGGGATTTACCTACGAGCAGTACTTC.

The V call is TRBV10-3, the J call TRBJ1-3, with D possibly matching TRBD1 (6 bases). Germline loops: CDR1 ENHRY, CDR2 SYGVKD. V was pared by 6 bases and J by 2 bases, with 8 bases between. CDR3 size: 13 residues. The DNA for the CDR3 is TGTGCCATCAGCCGGGACACTGGAAACACCATATATTTT. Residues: CAISRDTGNTIYF.